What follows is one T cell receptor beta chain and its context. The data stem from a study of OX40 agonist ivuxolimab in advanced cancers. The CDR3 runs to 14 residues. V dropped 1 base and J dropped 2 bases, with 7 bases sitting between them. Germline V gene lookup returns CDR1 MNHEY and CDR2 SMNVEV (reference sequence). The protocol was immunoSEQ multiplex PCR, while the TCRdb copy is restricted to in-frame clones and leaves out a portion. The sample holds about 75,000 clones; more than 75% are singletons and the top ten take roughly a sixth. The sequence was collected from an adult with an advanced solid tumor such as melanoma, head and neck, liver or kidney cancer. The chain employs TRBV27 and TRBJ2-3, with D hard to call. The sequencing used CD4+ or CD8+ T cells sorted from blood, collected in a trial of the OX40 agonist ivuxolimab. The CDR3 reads CASSLFYHTDTQYF. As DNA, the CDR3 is TGTGCCAGCAGTTTATTCTATCACACAGATACGCAGTATTTT.